This T cell receptor beta chain was sequenced in a study of blood T cells in healthy people across ages. Through a sample-barcoded 5' primer and a J-beta primer mix, a second PCR was run for roughly 6 to 11 cycles. Each cDNA molecule was tagged by a template-switch adaptor that had 12 random nucleotides. TCRdb re-called the 5' RACE reads through MiXCR, storing one row per CDR3 protein. Found here are roughly 1,800,000 distinct CDR3 sequences, about 50% of them singletons; the top ten hold 2.1%. This clonotype was counted between two and nine times. The total RNA that was extracted per sample amounted to at least 5 micrograms. V lost 3 bases to trimming and J lost 1 base; unmatched junction nucleotides: 9. The V gene's germline CDR1 is MDHEN and CDR2 SYDVKM. The CDR3 spans 17 residues.

This clonotype was sampled from a woman aged 40 to 55 in good health. This chain joins TRBV28 and TRBJ2-5; 9 bases agree with TRBD1. The sequenced sample was blood. DNA for the CDR3: TGTGCCAGCAGTTTGGTACAGGACAGGGGTGGCCAAGAGACCCAGTACTTC. Amino acids: CASSLVQDRGGQETQYF.